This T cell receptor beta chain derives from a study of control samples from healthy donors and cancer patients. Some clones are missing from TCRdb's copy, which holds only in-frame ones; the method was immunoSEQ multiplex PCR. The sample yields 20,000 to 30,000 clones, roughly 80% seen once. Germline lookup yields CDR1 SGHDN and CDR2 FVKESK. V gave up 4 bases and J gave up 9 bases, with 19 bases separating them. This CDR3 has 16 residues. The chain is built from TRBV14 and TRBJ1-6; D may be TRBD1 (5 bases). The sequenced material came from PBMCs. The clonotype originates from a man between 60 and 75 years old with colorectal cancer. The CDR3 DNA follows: TGTGCCAGCAGCCTTCGGACACCAAGCCAAACTTCACCCCTCCACTTT. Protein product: CASSLRTPSQTSPLHF.